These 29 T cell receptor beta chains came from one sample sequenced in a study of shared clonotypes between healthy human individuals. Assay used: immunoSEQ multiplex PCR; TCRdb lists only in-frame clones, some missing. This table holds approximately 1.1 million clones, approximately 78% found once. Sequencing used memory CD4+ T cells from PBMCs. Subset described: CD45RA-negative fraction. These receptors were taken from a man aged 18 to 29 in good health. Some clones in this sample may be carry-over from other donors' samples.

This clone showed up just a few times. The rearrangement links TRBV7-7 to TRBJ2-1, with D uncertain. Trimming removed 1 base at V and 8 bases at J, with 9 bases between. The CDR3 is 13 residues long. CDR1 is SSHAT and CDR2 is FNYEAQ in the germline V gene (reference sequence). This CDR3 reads CASSLGRSYEQFF. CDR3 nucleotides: TGTGCCAGCAGCTTAGGGCGATCTTATGAGCAGTTCTTC.

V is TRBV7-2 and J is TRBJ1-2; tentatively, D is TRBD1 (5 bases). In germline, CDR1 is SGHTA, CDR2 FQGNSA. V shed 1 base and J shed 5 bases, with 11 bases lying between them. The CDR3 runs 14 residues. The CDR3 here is CASSLEGVGYGYTF. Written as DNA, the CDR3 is TGTGCCAGCAGCTTAGAAGGGGTGGGTTATGGCTACACCTTC. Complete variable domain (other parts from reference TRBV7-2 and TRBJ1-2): GAGVSQSPSNKVTEKGKDVELRCDPISGHTALYWYRQSLGQGLEFLIYFQGNSAPDKSGLPSDRFSAERTGGSVSTLTIQRTQQEDSAVYLCASSLEGVGYGYTFGSGTRLTVV.

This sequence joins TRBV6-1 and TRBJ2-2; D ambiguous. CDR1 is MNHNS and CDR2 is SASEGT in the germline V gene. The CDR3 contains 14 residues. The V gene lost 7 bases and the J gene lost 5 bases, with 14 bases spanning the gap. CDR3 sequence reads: CASTRSRRTGELFF. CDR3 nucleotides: TGTGCCAGCACGCGTAGCAGAAGGACCGGGGAGCTGTTTTTT.

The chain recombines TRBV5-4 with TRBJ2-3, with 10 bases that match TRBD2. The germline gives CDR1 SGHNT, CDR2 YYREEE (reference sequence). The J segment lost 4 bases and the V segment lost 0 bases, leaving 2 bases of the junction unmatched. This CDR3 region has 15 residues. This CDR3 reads CASSLASGSADTQYF. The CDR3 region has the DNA TGTGCCAGCAGCTTGGCTAGCGGGAGTGCAGATACGCAGTATTTT.

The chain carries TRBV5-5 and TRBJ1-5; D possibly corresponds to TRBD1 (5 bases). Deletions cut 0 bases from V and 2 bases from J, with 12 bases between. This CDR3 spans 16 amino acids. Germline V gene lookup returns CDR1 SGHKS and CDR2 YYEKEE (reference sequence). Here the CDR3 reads CASSLGVGVGNQPQHF. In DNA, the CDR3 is TGTGCCAGCAGCTTGGGGGTAGGGGTTGGCAATCAGCCCCAGCATTTT.

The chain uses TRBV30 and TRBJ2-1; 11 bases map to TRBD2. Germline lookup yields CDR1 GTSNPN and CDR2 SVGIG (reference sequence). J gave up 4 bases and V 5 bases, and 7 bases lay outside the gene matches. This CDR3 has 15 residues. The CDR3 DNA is TGTGCCTGGGGTGGGGGACTAGCGGTATACAATGAGCAGTTCTTC. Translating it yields CAWGGGLAVYNEQFF.

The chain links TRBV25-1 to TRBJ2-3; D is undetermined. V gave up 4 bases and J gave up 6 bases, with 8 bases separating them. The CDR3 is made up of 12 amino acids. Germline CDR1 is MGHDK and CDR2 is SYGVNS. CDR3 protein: CASSAFRDTQYF. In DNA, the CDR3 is TGTGCCAGCAGTGCCTTTCGCGATACGCAGTATTTT.

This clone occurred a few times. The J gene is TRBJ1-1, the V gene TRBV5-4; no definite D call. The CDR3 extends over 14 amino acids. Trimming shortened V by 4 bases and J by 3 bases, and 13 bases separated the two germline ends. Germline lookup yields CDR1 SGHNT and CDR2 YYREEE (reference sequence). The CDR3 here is CASSNIVVDTEAFF. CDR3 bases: TGTGCCAGCAGCAATATCGTGGTTGACACTGAAGCTTTCTTT. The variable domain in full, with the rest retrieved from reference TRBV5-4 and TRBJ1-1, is ETGVTQSPTHLIKTRGQQVTLRCSSQSGHNTVSWYQQALGQGPQFIFQYYREEENGRGNFPPRFSGLQFPNYSSELNVNALELDDSALYLCASSNIVVDTEAFFGQGTRLTVV.

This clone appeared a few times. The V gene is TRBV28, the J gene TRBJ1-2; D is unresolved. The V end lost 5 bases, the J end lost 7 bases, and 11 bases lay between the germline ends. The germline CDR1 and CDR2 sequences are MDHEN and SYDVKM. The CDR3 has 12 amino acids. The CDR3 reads CASSSRPRGYTF. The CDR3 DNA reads TGTGCCAGCAGTAGCAGGCCCCGTGGCTACACCTTC.

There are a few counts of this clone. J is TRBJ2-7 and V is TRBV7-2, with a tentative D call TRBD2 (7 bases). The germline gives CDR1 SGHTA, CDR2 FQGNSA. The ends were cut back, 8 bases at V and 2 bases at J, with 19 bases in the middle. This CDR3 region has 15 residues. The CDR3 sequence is CASHRGGHPTYEQYF. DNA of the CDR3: TGTGCCAGCCACCGCGGGGGACACCCGACCTACGAGCAGTACTTC.

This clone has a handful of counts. CDR3 sequence: CASSEYLGRTTF. As DNA, the CDR3 is TGTGCCAGCAGTGAATACCTGGGACGGACGACCTTC. The chain joins TRBV25-1 to TRBJ1-2, with D possibly TRBD1 on 5 matching bases. This CDR3 region has 12 residues. The germline CDR1 and CDR2 sequences are MGHDK and SYGVNS. The germline V and J ends were trimmed by 0 bases and 14 bases, with 13 bases remaining between them.

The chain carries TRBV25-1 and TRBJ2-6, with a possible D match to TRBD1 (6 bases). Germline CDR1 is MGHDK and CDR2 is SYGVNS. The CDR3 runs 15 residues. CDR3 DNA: TGTGGGCTCTTGGATAGGGGGTATGGGGCCAACGTCCTGACTTTC. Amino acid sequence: CGLLDRGYGANVLTF. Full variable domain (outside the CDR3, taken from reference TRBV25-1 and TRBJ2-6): EADIYQTPRYLVIGTGKKITLECSQTMGHDKMYWYQQDPGMELHLIHYSYGVNSTEKGDLSSESTVSRIRTEHFPLTLESARPSHTSQYLCGLLDRGYGANVLTFGAGSRLTVL.

The CDR3 protein is CASSILRQGGTEAFF. The CDR3 DNA follows: TGTGCCAGTAGTATTTTACGCCAGGGGGGCACTGAAGCTTTCTTT. The chain joins TRBV19 to TRBJ1-1; TRBD1 matches at 7 bases. Germline V gene sequence: CDR1 LNHDA, CDR2 SQIVND (reference sequence). This CDR3 has 15 amino acids. The trim removed 3 bases at V and 4 bases at J, leaving 8 bases unmatched.

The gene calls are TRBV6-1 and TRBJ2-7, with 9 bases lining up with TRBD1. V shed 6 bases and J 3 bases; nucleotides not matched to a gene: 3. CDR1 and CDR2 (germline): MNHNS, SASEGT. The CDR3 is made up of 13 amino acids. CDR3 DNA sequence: TGTGCCAGCAGGGACAGGGGCAGCTACGAGCAGTACTTC. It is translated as CASRDRGSYEQYF.

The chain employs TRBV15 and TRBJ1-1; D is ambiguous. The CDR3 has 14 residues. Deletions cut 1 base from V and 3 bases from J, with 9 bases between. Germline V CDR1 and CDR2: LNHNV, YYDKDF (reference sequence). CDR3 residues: CATSRGIIDTEAFF. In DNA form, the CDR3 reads TGTGCCACCAGCAGAGGGATTATCGACACTGAAGCTTTCTTT.

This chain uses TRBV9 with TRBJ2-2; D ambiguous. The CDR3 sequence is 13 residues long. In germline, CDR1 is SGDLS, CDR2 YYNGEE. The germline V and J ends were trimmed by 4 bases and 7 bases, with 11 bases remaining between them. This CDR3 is CASSPRSHGELFF. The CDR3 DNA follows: TGTGCCAGCAGCCCCCGATCTCACGGGGAGCTGTTTTTT.

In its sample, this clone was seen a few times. The CDR3 loop reads CASSLVFKNNEQFF. In nucleotides, the CDR3 is TGTGCCAGCAGCTTAGTGTTCAAGAACAATGAGCAGTTCTTC. The chain employs TRBV11-1 and TRBJ2-1; no firm D call. The V end was cut by 1 base, the J end by 5 bases, with 9 bases between. Germline-derived CDR1 and CDR2 are SGHAT and FQDESV (reference sequence). This CDR3 is 14 amino acids long.

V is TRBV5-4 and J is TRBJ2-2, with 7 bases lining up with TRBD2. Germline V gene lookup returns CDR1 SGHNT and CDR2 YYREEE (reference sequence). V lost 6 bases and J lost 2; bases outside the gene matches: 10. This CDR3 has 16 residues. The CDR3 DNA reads TGTGCCAGCAACTCTGGGAGGGGACTAAACACCGGGGAGCTGTTTTTT. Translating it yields CASNSGRGLNTGELFF. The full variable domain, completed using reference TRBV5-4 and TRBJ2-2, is ETGVTQSPTHLIKTRGQQVTLRCSSQSGHNTVSWYQQALGQGPQFIFQYYREEENGRGNFPPRFSGLQFPNYSSELNVNALELDDSALYLCASNSGRGLNTGELFFGEGSRLTVL.

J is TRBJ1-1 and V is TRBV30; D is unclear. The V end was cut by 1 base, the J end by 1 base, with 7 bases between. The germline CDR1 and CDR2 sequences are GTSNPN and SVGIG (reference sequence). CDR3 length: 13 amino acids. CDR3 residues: CAWSGQSNTEAFF. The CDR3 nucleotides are TGTGCCTGGAGTGGTCAGTCGAACACTGAAGCTTTCTTT.

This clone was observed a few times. CDR3 in amino acids: CASSEGEGGEQYF. DNA for the CDR3: TGTGCCAGCAGTGAAGGGGAGGGTGGCGAGCAGTACTTC. The chain joins TRBV2 to TRBJ2-7, with 7 nucleotides matching TRBD2. The J segment lost 6 bases and the V segment lost 1 base, leaving 3 bases of the junction unmatched. The CDR3 has 13 residues. Germline assignment: CDR1 SNHLY and CDR2 FYNNEI. The full variable domain, completed using reference TRBV2 and TRBJ2-7, is EPEVTQTPSHQVTQMGQEVILRCVPISNHLYFYWYRQILGQKVEFLVSFYNNEISEKSEIFDDQFSVERPDGSNFTLKIRSTKLEDSAMYFCASSEGEGGEQYFGPGTRLTVT.

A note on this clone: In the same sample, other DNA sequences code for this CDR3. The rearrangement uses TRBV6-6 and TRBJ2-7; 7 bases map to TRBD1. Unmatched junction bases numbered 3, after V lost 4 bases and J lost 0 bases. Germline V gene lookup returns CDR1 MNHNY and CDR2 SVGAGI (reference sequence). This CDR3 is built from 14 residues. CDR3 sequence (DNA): TGTGCCAGCAGTTCTCGGGACAGCTCCTACGAGCAGTACTTC. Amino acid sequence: CASSSRDSSYEQYF.

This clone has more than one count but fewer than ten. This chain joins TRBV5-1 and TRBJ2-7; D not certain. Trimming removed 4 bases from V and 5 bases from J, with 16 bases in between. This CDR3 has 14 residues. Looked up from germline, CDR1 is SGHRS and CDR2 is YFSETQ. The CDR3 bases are TGCGCCAGCAGCCCTGGCCAGTTGAAGGACGAGCAGTACTTC. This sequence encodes CASSPGQLKDEQYF. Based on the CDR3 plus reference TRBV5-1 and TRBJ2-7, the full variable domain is KAGVTQTPRYLIKTRGQQVTLSCSPISGHRSVSWYQQTPGQGLQFLFEYFSETQRNKGNFPGRFSGRQFSNSRSEMNVSTLELGDSALYLCASSPGQLKDEQYFGPGTRLTVT.

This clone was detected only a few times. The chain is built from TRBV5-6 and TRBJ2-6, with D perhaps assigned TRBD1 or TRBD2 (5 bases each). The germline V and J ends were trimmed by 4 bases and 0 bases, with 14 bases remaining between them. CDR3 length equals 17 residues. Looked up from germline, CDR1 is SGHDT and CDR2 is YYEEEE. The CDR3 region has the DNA TGTGCCAGCAGCCCCTTGGGACCTCTCTCTGGGGCCAACGTCCTGACTTTC. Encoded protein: CASSPLGPLSGANVLTF.

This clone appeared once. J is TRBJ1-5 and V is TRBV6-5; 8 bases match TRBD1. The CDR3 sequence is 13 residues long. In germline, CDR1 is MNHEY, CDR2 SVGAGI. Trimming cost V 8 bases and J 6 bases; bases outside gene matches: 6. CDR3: CASSQGVGQPQHF. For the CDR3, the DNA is TGTGCCAGCTCACAGGGGGTGGGTCAGCCCCAGCATTTT.

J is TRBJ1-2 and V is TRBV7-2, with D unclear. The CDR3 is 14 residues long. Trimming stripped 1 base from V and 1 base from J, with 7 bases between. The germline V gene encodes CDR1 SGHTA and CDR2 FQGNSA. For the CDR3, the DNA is TGTGCCAGCAGCTTAGATTCCCTTAACTATGGCTACACCTTC. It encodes CASSLDSLNYGYTF.

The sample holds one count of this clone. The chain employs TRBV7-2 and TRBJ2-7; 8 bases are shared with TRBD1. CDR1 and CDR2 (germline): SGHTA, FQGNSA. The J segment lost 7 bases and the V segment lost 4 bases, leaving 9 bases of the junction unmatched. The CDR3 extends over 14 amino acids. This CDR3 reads CASSSQAGTGEQYF. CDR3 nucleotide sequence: TGTGCCAGCAGCTCCCAAGCCGGGACAGGTGAGCAGTACTTC.

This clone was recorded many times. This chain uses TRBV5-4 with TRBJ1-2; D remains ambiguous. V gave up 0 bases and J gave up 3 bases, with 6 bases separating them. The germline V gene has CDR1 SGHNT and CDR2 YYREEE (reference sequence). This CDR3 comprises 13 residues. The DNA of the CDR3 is TGTGCCAGCAGCTTGGACAGCGACTATGGCTACACCTTC. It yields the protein CASSLDSDYGYTF.

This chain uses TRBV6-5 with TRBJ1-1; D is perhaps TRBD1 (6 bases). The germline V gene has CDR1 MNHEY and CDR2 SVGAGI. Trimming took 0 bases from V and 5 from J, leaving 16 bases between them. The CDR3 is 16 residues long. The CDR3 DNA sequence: TGTGCCAGCAGTTACTCTCGGGGGGGGCGAAGTACTGAAGCTTTCTTT. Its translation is CASSYSRGGRSTEAFF.

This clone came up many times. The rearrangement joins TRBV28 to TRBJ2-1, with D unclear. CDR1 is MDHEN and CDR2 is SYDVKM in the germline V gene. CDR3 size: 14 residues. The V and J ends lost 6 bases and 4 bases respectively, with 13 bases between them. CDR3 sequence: CASSLFTDYNEQFF. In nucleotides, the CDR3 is TGTGCCAGCAGCCTCTTTACCGATTACAATGAGCAGTTCTTC.